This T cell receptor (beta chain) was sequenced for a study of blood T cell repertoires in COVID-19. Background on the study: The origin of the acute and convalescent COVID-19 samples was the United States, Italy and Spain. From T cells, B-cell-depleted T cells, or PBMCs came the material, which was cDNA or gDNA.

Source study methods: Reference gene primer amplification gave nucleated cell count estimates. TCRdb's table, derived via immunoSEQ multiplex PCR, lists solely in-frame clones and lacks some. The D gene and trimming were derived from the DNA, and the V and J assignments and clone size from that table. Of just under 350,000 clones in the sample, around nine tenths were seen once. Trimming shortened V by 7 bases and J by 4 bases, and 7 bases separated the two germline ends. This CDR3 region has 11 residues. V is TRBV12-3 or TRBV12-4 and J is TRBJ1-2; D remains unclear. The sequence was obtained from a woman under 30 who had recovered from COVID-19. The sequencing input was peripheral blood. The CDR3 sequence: CASTSTYGYTF. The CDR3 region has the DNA TGTGCCAGCACCAGTACCTATGGCTACACCTTC.